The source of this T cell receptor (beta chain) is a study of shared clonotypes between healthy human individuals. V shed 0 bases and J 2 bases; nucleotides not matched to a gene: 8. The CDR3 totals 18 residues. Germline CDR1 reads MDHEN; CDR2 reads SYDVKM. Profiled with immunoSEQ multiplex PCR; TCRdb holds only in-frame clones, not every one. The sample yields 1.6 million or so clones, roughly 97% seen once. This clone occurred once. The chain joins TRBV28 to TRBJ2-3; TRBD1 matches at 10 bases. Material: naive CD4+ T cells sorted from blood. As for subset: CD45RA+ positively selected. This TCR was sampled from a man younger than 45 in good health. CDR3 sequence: CASSLWAGTGVDTDTQYF. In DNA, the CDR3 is TGTGCCAGCAGTTTATGGGCCGGGACAGGGGTGGACACAGATACGCAGTATTTT.